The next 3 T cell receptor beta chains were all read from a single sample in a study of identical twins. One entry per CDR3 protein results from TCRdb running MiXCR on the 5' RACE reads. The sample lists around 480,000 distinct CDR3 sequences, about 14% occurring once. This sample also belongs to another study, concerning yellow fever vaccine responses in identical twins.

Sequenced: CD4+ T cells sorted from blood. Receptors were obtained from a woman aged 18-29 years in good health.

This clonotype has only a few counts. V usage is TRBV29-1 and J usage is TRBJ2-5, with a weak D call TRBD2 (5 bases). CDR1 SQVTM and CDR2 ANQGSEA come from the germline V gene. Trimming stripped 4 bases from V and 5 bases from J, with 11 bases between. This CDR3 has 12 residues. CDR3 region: CSVVGPGETQYF. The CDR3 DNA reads TGCAGCGTTGTAGGCCCGGGGGAGACCCAGTACTTC.

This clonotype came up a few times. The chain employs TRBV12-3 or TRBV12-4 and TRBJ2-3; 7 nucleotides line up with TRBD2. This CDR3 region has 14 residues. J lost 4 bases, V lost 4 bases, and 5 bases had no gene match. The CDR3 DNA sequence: TGTGCCAGCAGTTCCGGGACTACTGCAGATACGCAGTATTTT. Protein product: CASSSGTTADTQYF.

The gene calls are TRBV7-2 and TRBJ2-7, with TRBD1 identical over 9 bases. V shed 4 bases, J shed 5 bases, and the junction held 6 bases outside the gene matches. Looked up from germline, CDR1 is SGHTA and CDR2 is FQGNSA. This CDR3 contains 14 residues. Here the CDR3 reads CASSSGQGWDEQYF. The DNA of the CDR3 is TGTGCCAGCAGCTCCGGACAGGGGTGGGACGAGCAGTACTTC.